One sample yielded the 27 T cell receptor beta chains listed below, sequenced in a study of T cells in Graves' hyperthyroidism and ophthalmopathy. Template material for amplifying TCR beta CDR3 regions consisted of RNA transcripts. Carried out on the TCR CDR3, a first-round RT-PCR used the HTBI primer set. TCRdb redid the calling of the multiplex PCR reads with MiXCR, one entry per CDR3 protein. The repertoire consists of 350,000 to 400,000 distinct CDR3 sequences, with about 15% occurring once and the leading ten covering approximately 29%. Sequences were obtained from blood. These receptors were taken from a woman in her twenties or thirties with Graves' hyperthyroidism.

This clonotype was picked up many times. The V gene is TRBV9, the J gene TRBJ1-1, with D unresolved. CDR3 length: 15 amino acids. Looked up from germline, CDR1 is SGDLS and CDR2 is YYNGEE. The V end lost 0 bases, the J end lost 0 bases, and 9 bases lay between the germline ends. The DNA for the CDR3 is TGTGCCAGCAGCGTAGCTCCTGGGGTGAACACTGAAGCTTTCTTT. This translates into CASSVAPGVNTEAFF.

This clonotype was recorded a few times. The CDR3 loop reads CASSTDREVETQYF. CDR3 bases: TGTGCCAGCAGCACAGACAGGGAGGTGGAGACCCAGTACTTC. The chain couples TRBV7-9 to TRBJ2-5; D possibly corresponds to TRBD1 (7 bases). Germline lookup yields CDR1 SEHNR and CDR2 FQNEAQ (reference sequence). CDR3 length: 14 residues. The germline V and J ends were trimmed by 5 bases and 5 bases, with 15 bases remaining between them.

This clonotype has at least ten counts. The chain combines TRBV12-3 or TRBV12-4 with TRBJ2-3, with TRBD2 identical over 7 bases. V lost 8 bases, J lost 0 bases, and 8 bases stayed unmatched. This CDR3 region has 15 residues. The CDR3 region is CASGRAGKSTDTQYF. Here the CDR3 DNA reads TGTGCCAGCGGGCGAGCGGGAAAGAGCACAGATACGCAGTATTTT.

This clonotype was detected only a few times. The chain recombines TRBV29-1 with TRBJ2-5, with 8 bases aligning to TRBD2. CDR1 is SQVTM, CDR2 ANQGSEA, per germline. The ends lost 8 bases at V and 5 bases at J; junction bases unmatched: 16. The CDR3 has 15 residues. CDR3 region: CSTPGGAGNGETQYF. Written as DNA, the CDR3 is TGCAGCACGCCCGGGGGGGCGGGGAACGGGGAGACCCAGTACTTC.

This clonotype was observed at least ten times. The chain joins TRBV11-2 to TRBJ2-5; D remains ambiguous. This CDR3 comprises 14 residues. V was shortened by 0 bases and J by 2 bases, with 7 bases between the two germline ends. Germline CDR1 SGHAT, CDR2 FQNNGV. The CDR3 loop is CASSLEAVQETQYF. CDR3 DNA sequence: TGTGCCAGCAGCTTAGAGGCGGTTCAAGAGACCCAGTACTTC.

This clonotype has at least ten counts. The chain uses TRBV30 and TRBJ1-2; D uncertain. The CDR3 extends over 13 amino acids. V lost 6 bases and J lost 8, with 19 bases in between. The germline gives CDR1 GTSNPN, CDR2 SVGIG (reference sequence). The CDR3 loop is CACRDSSRSGYTF. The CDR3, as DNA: TGTGCCTGCCGGGATTCCTCGCGTTCGGGCTACACCTTC.

The CDR3 loop is CATSRGSSNEQFF. CDR3 coding DNA: TGTGCCACCAGCAGGGGCTCTAGCAATGAGCAGTTCTTC. The chain uses TRBV15 and TRBJ2-1; D is uncertain. Germline V gene lookup returns CDR1 LNHNV and CDR2 YYDKDF (reference sequence). Trimming shortened V by 3 bases and J by 6 bases, and 9 bases separated the two germline ends. CDR3 length: 13 amino acids.

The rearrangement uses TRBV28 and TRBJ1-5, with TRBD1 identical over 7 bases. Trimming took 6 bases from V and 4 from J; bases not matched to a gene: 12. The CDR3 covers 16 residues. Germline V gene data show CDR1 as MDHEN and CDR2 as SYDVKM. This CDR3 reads CASRLSRGGSNQPQHF. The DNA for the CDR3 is TGTGCCAGCAGACTATCCAGAGGGGGCTCAAATCAGCCCCAGCATTTT.

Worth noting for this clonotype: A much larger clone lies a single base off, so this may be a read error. CDR3 protein: CRSSEGDSVINTEAFF. The CDR3 coding sequence is TGCAGGTCGTCTGAGGGAGATTCAGTAATAAACACTGAAGCTTTCTTT. The gene calls are TRBV20-1 and TRBJ1-1; the D is unclear. From germline, CDR1 is DFQATT and CDR2 SNEGSKA (reference sequence). There are 16 residues in the CDR3.

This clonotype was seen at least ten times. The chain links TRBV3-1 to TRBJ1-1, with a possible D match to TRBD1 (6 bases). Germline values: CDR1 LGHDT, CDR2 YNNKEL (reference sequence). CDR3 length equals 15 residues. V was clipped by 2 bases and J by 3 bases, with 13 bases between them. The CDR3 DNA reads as TGTGCCAGCAGCCAACACAGGGTAAGGGACACTGAAGCTTTCTTT. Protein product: CASSQHRVRDTEAFF.

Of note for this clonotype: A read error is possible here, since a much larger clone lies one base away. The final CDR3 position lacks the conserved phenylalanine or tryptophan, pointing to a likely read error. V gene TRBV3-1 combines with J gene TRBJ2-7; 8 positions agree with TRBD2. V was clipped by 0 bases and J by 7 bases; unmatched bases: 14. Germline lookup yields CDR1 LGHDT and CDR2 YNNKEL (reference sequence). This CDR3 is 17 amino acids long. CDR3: CASSQDLERERPWEQYY. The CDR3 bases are TGTGCCAGCAGCCAAGATTTGGAGCGGGAGCGGCCCTGGGAGCAGTACTAC.

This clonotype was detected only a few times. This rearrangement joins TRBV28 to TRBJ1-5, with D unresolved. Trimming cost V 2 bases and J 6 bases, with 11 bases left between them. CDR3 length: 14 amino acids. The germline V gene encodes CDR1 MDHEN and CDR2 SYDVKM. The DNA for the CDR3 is TGTGCCAGCAGTTTAAGTCCGATCCGTCAGCCCCAGCATTTT. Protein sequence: CASSLSPIRQPQHF.

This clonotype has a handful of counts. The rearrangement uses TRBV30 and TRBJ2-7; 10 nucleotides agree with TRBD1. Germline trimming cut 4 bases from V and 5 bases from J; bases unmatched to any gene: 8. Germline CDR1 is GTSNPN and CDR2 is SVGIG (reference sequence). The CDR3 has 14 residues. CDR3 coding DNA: TGTGCCTGGAAAGGGACAGGGGCTTTCCACGAGCAGTACTTC. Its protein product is CAWKGTGAFHEQYF.

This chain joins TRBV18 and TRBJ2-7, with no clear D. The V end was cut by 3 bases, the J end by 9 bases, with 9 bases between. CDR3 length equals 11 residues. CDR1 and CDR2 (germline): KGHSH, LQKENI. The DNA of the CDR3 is TGTGCCAGCTCACCGGGAAGTGCGCAGTACTTC. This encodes CASSPGSAQYF.

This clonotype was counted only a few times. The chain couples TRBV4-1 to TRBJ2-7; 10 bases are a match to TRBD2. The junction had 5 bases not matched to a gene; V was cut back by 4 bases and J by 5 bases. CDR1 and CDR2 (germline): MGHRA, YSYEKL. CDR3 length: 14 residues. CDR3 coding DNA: TGCGCCAGCAGCCTTAGCGGGAGGAGGAACGAGCAGTACTTC. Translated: CASSLSGRRNEQYF.

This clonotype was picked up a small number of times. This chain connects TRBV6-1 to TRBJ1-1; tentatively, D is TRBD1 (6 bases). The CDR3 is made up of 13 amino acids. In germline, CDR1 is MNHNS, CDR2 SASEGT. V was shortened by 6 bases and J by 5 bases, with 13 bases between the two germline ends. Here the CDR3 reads CASRSEGETEAFF. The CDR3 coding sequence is TGTGCCAGCAGGAGTGAGGGGGAAACTGAAGCTTTCTTT.

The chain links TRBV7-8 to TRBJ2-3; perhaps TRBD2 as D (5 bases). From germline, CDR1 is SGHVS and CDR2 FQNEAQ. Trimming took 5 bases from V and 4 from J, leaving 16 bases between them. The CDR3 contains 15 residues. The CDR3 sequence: CASSPSIRESDTQYF. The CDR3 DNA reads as TGTGCCAGCAGCCCCAGCATTCGGGAATCAGATACGCAGTATTTT.

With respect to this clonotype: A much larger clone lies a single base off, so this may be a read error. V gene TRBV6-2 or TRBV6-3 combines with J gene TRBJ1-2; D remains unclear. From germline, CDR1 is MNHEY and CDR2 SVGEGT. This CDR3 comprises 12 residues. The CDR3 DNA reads TGTGTCAGCAACGACCGTAACTATGGCTACACCTTC. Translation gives CVSNDRNYGYTF.

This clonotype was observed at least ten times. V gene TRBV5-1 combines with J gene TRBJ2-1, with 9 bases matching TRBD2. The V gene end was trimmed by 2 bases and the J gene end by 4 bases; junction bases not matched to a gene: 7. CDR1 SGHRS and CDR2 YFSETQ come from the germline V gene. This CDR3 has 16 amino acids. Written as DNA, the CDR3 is TGCGCCAGCAGCTTTTGGCGGGAGGGCCCGTACAATGAGCAGTTCTTC. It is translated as CASSFWREGPYNEQFF.

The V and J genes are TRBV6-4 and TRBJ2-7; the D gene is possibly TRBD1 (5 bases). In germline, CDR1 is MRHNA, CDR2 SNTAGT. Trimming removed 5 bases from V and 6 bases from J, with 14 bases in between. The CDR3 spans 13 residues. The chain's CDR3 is CASSPGPDSEQYF. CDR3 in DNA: TGTGCCAGCAGTCCGGGCCCAGACAGCGAGCAGTACTTC.

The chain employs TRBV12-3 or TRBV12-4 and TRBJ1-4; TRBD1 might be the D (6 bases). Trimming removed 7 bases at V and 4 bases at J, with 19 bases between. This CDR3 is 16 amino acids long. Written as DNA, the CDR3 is TGTGCCAGCACCAGATCGGGGGGGCGAGGTAATGAAAAACTGTTTTTT. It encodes CASTRSGGRGNEKLFF.

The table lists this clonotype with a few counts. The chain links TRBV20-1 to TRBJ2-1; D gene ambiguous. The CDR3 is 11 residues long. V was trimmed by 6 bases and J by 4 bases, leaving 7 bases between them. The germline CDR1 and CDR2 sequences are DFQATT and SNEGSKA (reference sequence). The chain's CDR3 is CSAPWYNEQFF. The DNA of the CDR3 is TGCAGTGCCCCTTGGTACAATGAGCAGTTCTTC.

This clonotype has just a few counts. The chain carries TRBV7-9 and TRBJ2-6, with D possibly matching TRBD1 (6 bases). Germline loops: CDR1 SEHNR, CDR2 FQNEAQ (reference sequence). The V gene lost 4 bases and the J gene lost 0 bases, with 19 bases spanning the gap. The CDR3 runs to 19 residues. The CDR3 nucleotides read TGTGCCAGCAGCTCTCCGGGACAAAGGTTATACTCTGGGGCCAACGTCCTGACTTTC. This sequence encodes CASSSPGQRLYSGANVLTF.

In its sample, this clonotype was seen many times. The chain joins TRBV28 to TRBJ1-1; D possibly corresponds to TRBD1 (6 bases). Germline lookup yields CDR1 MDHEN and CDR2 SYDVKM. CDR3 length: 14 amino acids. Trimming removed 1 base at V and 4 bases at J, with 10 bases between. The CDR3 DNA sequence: TGTGCCAGCAGTTTATTGGGAGGGGGCACTGAAGCTTTCTTT. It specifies CASSLLGGGTEAFF.

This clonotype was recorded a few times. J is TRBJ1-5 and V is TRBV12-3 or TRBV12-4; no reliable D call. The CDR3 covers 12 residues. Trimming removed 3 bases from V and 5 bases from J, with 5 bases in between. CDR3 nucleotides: TGTGCCAGCAGTTTTAGGGATCAGCCCCAGCATTTT. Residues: CASSFRDQPQHF.

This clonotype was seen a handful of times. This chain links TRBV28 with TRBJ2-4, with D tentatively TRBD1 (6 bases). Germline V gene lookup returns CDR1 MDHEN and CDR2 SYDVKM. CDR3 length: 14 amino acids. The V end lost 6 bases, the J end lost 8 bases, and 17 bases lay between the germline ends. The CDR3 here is CASRSGGAVDIQYF. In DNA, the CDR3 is TGTGCCAGCAGATCTGGGGGCGCGGTTGACATTCAGTACTTC.

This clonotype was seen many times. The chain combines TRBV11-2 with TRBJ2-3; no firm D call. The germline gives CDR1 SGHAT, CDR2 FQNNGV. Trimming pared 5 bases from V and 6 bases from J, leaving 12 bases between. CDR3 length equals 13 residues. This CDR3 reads CASSLGPVDTQYF. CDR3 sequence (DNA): TGTGCCAGCAGCCTGGGCCCAGTGGATACGCAGTATTTT.